The 30 T cell receptor beta chains below come from one sample, sequenced in a study of T cell changes during pregnancy in multiple sclerosis (dated by TCRdb to between 2018 and 2021). Library preparation was by the immunoSEQ multiplex PCR assay. Here the immuneACCESS table is served through TCRdb, limited to in-frame sequences with V and J called. Missing clones are a known gap in these copies; in checked studies unresolved V genes cover under half, and the rest lacks a known reason. The sample table lists approximately 34,000 clones, 85% to 90% of them with a count of one. Roughly 4.8% of the sample rests with the top ten. The input for sequencing was CD8+ T cells from peripheral blood mononuclear cells, taken after pregnancy. Every receptor here comes from a female donor with multiple sclerosis, enrolled in a pregnancy study.

The chain couples TRBV5-4 to TRBJ2-5, with TRBD2 matching over 7 bases. From germline, CDR1 is SGHNT and CDR2 YYREEE (reference sequence). The CDR3 totals 16 residues. V dropped 2 bases and J dropped 0; count of bases not matched to a gene: 7. DNA for the CDR3: TGTGCCAGCAGCTTTCCCTCGGCGGGGGACCAAGAGACCCAGTACTTC. Residues: CASSFPSAGDQETQYF. Supplemented by reference TRBV5-4 and TRBJ2-5, the full variable domain reads ETGVTQSPTHLIKTRGQQVTLRCSSQSGHNTVSWYQQALGQGPQFIFQYYREEENGRGNFPPRFSGLQFPNYSSELNVNALELDDSALYLCASSFPSAGDQETQYFGPGTRLLVL.

The CDR3 DNA reads as TGTGCCAGCAGCTTAGTCCAGGGTTTTTACGAGCAGTACTTC. Residues: CASSLVQGFYEQYF. The J gene is TRBJ2-7, the V gene TRBV7-9; TRBD1 is a possible D gene (5 bases). The CDR3 spans 14 residues. Trimming took 1 base from V and 4 from J, leaving 11 bases between them. Germline V gene lookup returns CDR1 SEHNR and CDR2 FQNEAQ (reference sequence).

The chain links TRBV4-3 to TRBJ2-7; D perhaps matches TRBD2 (6 bases). The CDR3 has 13 residues. Trimming took off 0 bases at V and 5 bases at J, with 8 bases between the two ends. The germline gives CDR1 LGHNA, CDR2 YSLEER. The CDR3 is CASSQDSGDEQYF. Here the CDR3 DNA reads TGCGCCAGCAGCCAAGATTCGGGGGACGAGCAGTACTTC.

This chain uses TRBV27 with TRBJ2-1; D is unclear. The CDR3 is 12 residues long. Germline V gene lookup returns CDR1 MNHEY and CDR2 SMNVEV (reference sequence). V dropped 10 bases and J dropped 5 bases, with 12 bases sitting between them. In DNA, the CDR3 is TGTGCCACAGGCCCCTCGCACAATGAGCAGTTCTTC. This sequence encodes CATGPSHNEQFF.

This clone was observed a handful of times. The chain is built from TRBV6-4 and TRBJ2-7; 10 nucleotides align to TRBD2. Germline loops: CDR1 MRHNA, CDR2 SNTAGT. Unmatched junction bases numbered 0, after V lost 2 bases and J lost 5 bases. The CDR3 length is 13 residues. CDR3 sequence reads: CASSDGTSDEQYF. The CDR3 nucleotides read TGTGCCAGCAGTGACGGGACTAGCGACGAGCAGTACTTC.

J is TRBJ1-2 and V is TRBV6-5; 10 nucleotides agree with TRBD1. CDR3 length equals 15 residues. In germline, CDR1 is MNHEY, CDR2 SVGAGI. Losses at the gene ends were 2 bases for V and 1 base for J; bases not matched to a gene: 1. CDR3 region: CASSYGQGGNYGYTF. The CDR3 DNA reads as TGTGCCAGCAGTTACGGACAGGGGGGTAACTATGGCTACACCTTC.

The chain combines TRBV9 with TRBJ2-7; possible D gene TRBD2, 7 bases. This CDR3 has 16 amino acids. Germline loops: CDR1 SGDLS, CDR2 YYNGEE. The V end was cut by 3 bases, the J end by 2 bases, with 18 bases between. The CDR3 DNA reads as TGTGCCAGCAGCGCCCAAGGGGGGGGCCCTACCTACGAGCAGTACTTC. Protein sequence: CASSAQGGGPTYEQYF.

Concerning this clone itself: Other DNA sequences of this sample code for an identical CDR3. The chain recombines TRBV6-5 with TRBJ2-7; 7 nucleotides match TRBD1. The CDR3 has 13 amino acids. Germline V gives CDR1 MNHEY, CDR2 SVGAGI. V shed 0 bases and J 4 bases; nucleotides not matched to a gene: 0. CDR3 region: CASSYSQGYEQYF. CDR3 nucleotides: TGTGCCAGCAGTTACTCACAGGGGTACGAGCAGTACTTC.

V is TRBV7-6 and J is TRBJ2-3, with TRBD2 as a possible D gene (5 bases). V was trimmed by 6 bases and J by 5 bases, leaving 15 bases between them. The CDR3 has 14 amino acids. Per germline, CDR1 SGHVS and CDR2 FNYEAQ. The CDR3 region has the DNA TGTGCCAGCAGTTCTGCCACCGGGGAAGATACGCAGTATTTT. Protein sequence: CASSSATGEDTQYF.

This rearrangement joins TRBV6-5 to TRBJ2-7; D might be TRBD1 (6 bases). The CDR3 has 15 residues. Germline V gene sequence: CDR1 MNHEY, CDR2 SVGAGI. V lost 2 bases to trimming and J lost 6 bases, with 17 bases between them. The CDR3 region is CASSYEGGGRTEQYF. CDR3 DNA sequence: TGTGCCAGCAGTTACGAGGGTGGGGGCAGGACCGAGCAGTACTTC.

This clone was detected only once. The chain carries TRBV9 and TRBJ2-6; maybe TRBD1 (6 bases). V lost 4 bases, J lost 0 bases, and 14 bases lay in between. This CDR3 is built from 17 residues. The germline gives CDR1 SGDLS, CDR2 YYNGEE. CDR3 amino acids: CASSTQDRSSGANVLTF. CDR3 coding DNA: TGTGCCAGCAGCACTCAAGACAGGAGCTCTGGGGCCAACGTCCTGACTTTC.

CDR3 in amino acids: CASSEGQGYTEAFF. CDR3 sequence (DNA): TGTGCCAGCAGTGAAGGACAGGGATACACTGAAGCTTTCTTT. The V gene is TRBV6-1, the J gene TRBJ1-1, with TRBD1 matching over 7 bases. This CDR3 has 14 residues. V gave up 1 base and J gave up 3 bases; unmatched junction bases: 2. The V gene's germline CDR1 is MNHNS and CDR2 SASEGT.

This rearrangement joins TRBV4-1 to TRBJ2-1; 9 bases map to TRBD2. The CDR3 is 15 amino acids. Losses at the gene ends were 4 bases for V and 5 bases for J; bases not matched to a gene: 6. CDR1 is MGHRA, CDR2 YSYEKL, per germline. The CDR3 reads CASSLWTSVHNEQFF. The CDR3 nucleotides are TGCGCCAGCAGCCTTTGGACTAGCGTCCACAATGAGCAGTTCTTC.

The chain combines TRBV2 with TRBJ1-2; the match to TRBD1 covers 9 bases. J gave up 7 bases and V 8 bases, and 11 bases lay outside the gene matches. Germline V CDR1 and CDR2: SNHLY, FYNNEI. The CDR3 is 14 amino acids. In nucleotides, the CDR3 is TGTGCCAGCCCCACTCGGGGACAGGGCTCTGGCTACACCTTC. It specifies CASPTRGQGSGYTF. The full variable domain, with the rest looked up from reference TRBV2 and TRBJ1-2, is EPEVTQTPSHQVTQMGQEVILRCVPISNHLYFYWYRQILGQKVEFLVSFYNNEISEKSEIFDDQFSVERPDGSNFTLKIRSTKLEDSAMYFCASPTRGQGSGYTFGSGTRLTVV.

For this clone: Being one base from a much bigger clone, this may be a read error. This chain connects TRBV6-4 to TRBJ2-1, with D possibly matching TRBD1 (6 bases). Germline loops: CDR1 MRHNA, CDR2 SNTAGT. Trimming removed 0 bases at V and 5 bases at J, with 14 bases between. The CDR3 is 16 residues long. The CDR3 DNA follows: TGTGCCAGCAGTGACTCGGTTAGCAGGGGTAACAATGAGCAGTTCTTC. It translates to CASSDSVSRGNNEQFF.

V and J are TRBV7-2 and TRBJ2-2; 9 bases fit TRBD1. CDR1 and CDR2 (germline): SGHTA, FQGNSA. V trimming: 5 bases; J trimming: 2 bases; junction bases outside the gene matches: 6. This CDR3 region has 16 residues. The CDR3 protein is CASSPTGGVNTGELFF. In nucleotides, the CDR3 is TGTGCCAGCAGCCCAACAGGGGGCGTAAACACCGGGGAGCTGTTTTTT.

The chain couples TRBV7-9 to TRBJ1-1; D is possibly TRBD1 (5 bases). Germline V gene lookup returns CDR1 SEHNR and CDR2 FQNEAQ (reference sequence). The CDR3 is 14 amino acids. With 5 bases removed from V and 0 bases from J, the gap between germline ends came to 10 bases. CDR3 residues: CASSLGGMNTEAFF. CDR3 sequence (DNA): TGTGCCAGCAGCCTCGGGGGGATGAACACTGAAGCTTTCTTT.

The chain is built from TRBV30 and TRBJ2-5, with 9 bases aligning to TRBD2. After removal of 3 bases from V and 1 base from J, the junction contained 6 bases not matched to a gene. The CDR3 loop spans 15 amino acids. In germline, CDR1 is GTSNPN, CDR2 SVGIG (reference sequence). CDR3 in DNA: TGTGCCTGGAGCCCTCCGCGGGGGGGCCAAGAGACCCAGTACTTC. This encodes CAWSPPRGGQETQYF.

The chain recombines TRBV27 with TRBJ2-5; maybe TRBD1 (6 bases). The length of the CDR3 is 12 residues. V was shortened by 3 bases and J by 5 bases, with 7 bases between the two germline ends. CDR1 MNHEY and CDR2 SMNVEV come from the germline V gene (reference sequence). The CDR3 DNA reads TGTGCCAGCAGTTTTCAGGGGGAGACCCAGTACTTC. This codes for CASSFQGETQYF.

CDR3 sequence: CASSLGAGSYEQYF. DNA of the CDR3: TGTGCCAGCAGTTTAGGGGCGGGATCCTACGAGCAGTACTTC. This chain connects TRBV27 to TRBJ2-7, with D possibly being TRBD2 (6 bases). The CDR3 spans 14 residues. In germline, CDR1 is MNHEY, CDR2 SMNVEV (reference sequence). Trimming stripped 2 bases from V and 1 base from J, with 9 bases between.

This clone has a count of ten or more. V gene TRBV2 combines with J gene TRBJ2-3; maybe TRBD2 (5 bases). Trimming removed 3 bases from V and 2 bases from J, with 12 bases in between. CDR1 SNHLY and CDR2 FYNNEI come from the germline V gene. The CDR3 totals 15 residues. The CDR3 spells CASSEARTFTDTQYF. The CDR3 region has the DNA TGTGCCAGCAGTGAGGCCCGGACTTTCACAGATACGCAGTATTTT.

This clone was observed a single time. The V call is TRBV27, the J call TRBJ2-7, with D maybe TRBD2 (7 bases). Germline assignment: CDR1 MNHEY and CDR2 SMNVEV (reference sequence). The length of the CDR3 is 14 residues. With 3 bases removed from V and 3 bases from J, the gap between germline ends came to 12 bases. The CDR3 DNA reads as TGTGCCAGCAGTTTGGGGGGGCTGGGCTACGAGCAGTACTTC. The encoded protein is CASSLGGLGYEQYF.

The rearrangement uses TRBV7-9 and TRBJ2-1, with 7 bases matching TRBD2. The CDR3 loop spans 14 amino acids. The V gene's germline CDR1 is SEHNR and CDR2 FQNEAQ (reference sequence). With V trimmed by 3 bases and J by 1 base, 0 bases remained unmatched. CDR3 amino acids: CASSFSGSYNEQFF. Written as DNA, the CDR3 is TGTGCCAGCAGCTTTAGCGGGTCCTACAATGAGCAGTTCTTC.

In this sample, this clone turned up once. The chain links TRBV18 to TRBJ2-3; perhaps TRBD1 as D (5 bases). V lost 0 bases and J lost 3, with 7 bases in between. There are 14 residues in the CDR3. Germline V lookup: CDR1 KGHSH, CDR2 LQKENI. For the CDR3, the DNA is TGTGCCAGCTCACCACCCCAGGGTACAGATACGCAGTATTTT. Its protein is CASSPPQGTDTQYF.

The chain combines TRBV6-5 with TRBJ2-7, with 8 bases lining up with TRBD1. V trimming: 5 bases; J trimming: 4 bases; junction bases outside the gene matches: 4. Germline lookup yields CDR1 MNHEY and CDR2 SVGAGI. CDR3 size: 13 residues. DNA for the CDR3: TGTGCCAGCAGTCCCGACAGGGGTTACGAGCAGTACTTC. This translates into CASSPDRGYEQYF.

This clone occurred a few times. The chain uses TRBV10-3 and TRBJ1-1; the D is unclear. V lost 2 bases and J lost 2, with 9 bases in between. Per germline, CDR1 ENHRY and CDR2 SYGVKD. CDR3 length: 14 residues. The CDR3 DNA sequence: TGTGCCATCAGTGAGCGTTACACCAACACTGAAGCTTTCTTT. Translating gives CAISERYTNTEAFF.

The rearrangement links TRBV9 to TRBJ1-6; no clear D. CDR1 and CDR2 (germline): SGDLS, YYNGEE. This CDR3 has 18 residues. Trimming removed 0 bases from V and 0 bases from J, with 13 bases in between. The CDR3: CASSVVPTSSSYNSPLHF. The CDR3 nucleotides are TGTGCCAGCAGCGTAGTACCCACTTCGAGCTCCTATAATTCACCCCTCCACTTT. Supplemented by reference TRBV9 and TRBJ1-6, the full variable domain reads DSGVTQTPKHLITATGQRVTLRCSPRSGDLSVYWYQQSLDQGLQFLIQYYNGEERAKGNILERFSAQQFPDLHSELNLSSLELGDSALYFCASSVVPTSSSYNSPLHFGNGTRLTVT.

The rearrangement uses TRBV6-6 and TRBJ1-2; tentatively, D is TRBD1 (6 bases). The V gene's germline CDR1 is MNHNY and CDR2 SVGAGI (reference sequence). V gave up 3 bases and J gave up 4 bases, with 12 bases separating them. The CDR3 sequence is 14 residues long. CDR3 in DNA: TGTGCCAGCAGTTATTCTGGACAGACCTATGGCTACACCTTC. Encoded protein: CASSYSGQTYGYTF.

The chain is built from TRBV6-5 and TRBJ1-5; D unresolved. The CDR3 is made up of 16 amino acids. Germline loops: CDR1 MNHEY, CDR2 SVGAGI. Deletions cut 4 bases from V and 2 bases from J, with 15 bases between. CDR3: CASSFARAAGNQPQHF. The CDR3 bases are TGTGCCAGCAGTTTCGCGAGGGCAGCTGGCAATCAGCCCCAGCATTTT.

The rearrangement uses TRBV27 and TRBJ1-4, with a tentative D call TRBD1 (6 bases). Germline lookup yields CDR1 MNHEY and CDR2 SMNVEV (reference sequence). The V gene lost 6 bases and the J gene lost 0 bases, with 11 bases spanning the gap. The CDR3 sequence is 15 residues long. Here the CDR3 DNA reads TGTGCCAGCAGACACGGGACACCAACTAATGAAAAACTGTTTTTT. This translates into CASRHGTPTNEKLFF.